These 19 T cell receptor beta chains share one sample of origin, sequenced in a study of a mutant IDH1 vaccine in newly diagnosed glioma. The time point was: week 35, safety follow-up. Mutant IDH1 20-mer peptide, at 300 ug, made up each vaccine dose, with topical imiquimod. Clones were read by immunoSEQ multiplex PCR, and TCRdb kept only the in-frame ones, dropping some. The sample consists of roughly 49,000 clones, 92% of them appearing once. The antigens these receptors bind are not known. The sequenced sample was PBMCs, obtained from a glioma patient whose treatment included an IDH1 peptide vaccine. The receptors were sampled from a man between 45 and 60 years old with glioma.

V gene TRBV13 combines with J gene TRBJ2-3; D unresolved. The CDR3 consists of 14 residues. CDR1 is PRHDT and CDR2 is FYEKMQ in the germline V gene (reference sequence). V lost 0 bases to trimming and J lost 6 bases, with 10 bases between them. The CDR3 DNA is TGTGCCAGCAGCTTAGGCGCGCGTCGGGATACGCAGTATTTT. It specifies CASSLGARRDTQYF.

The chain employs TRBV29-1 and TRBJ2-1, with 9 bases lining up with TRBD1. With V trimmed by 4 bases and J by 7 bases, 8 bases remained unmatched. CDR1 is SQVTM, CDR2 ANQGSEA, per germline. The CDR3 contains 14 residues. The CDR3 loop reads CSVARGTGSNEQFF. DNA of the CDR3: TGCAGCGTTGCCCGAGGGACAGGGTCTAATGAGCAGTTCTTC.

The V call is TRBV4-3, the J call TRBJ2-2; 8 positions agree with TRBD2. The CDR3 sequence is 16 residues long. With 1 base clipped from V and 6 bases from J, the junction kept 7 bases outside the gene matches. Germline-derived CDR1 and CDR2 are LGHNA and YSLEER. CDR3 loop: CASSQGVPGGPGELFF. The CDR3 nucleotides are TGCGCCAGCAGCCAAGGGGTCCCGGGGGGGCCCGGGGAGCTGTTTTTT.

V is TRBV18 and J is TRBJ1-1; no definite D call. CDR3 size: 16 residues. The germline V gene has CDR1 KGHSH and CDR2 LQKENI. Trimming cost V 6 bases and J 4 bases, with 21 bases left between them. The CDR3 nucleotides read TGTGCCAGCTCCGAGGCACCGACATCGCGTGGCACTGAAGCTTTCTTT. Amino acid sequence: CASSEAPTSRGTEAFF.

J is TRBJ2-3 and V is TRBV2; 11 bases align to TRBD2. The CDR3 runs 16 residues. The J segment lost 2 bases and the V segment lost 4 bases, leaving 5 bases of the junction unmatched. Germline values: CDR1 SNHLY, CDR2 FYNNEI. This chain's CDR3 is CASSVLAGGLTDTQYF. CDR3 sequence (DNA): TGTGCCAGCAGTGTTCTAGCGGGAGGCCTCACAGATACGCAGTATTTT.

This chain joins TRBV6-5 and TRBJ1-4; no reliable D call. With 0 bases removed from V and 8 bases from J, the gap between germline ends came to 13 bases. Germline V CDR1 and CDR2: MNHEY, SVGAGI. There are 15 residues in the CDR3. The CDR3, as DNA: TGTGCCAGCAGTTACTCAGGTGGGAGTAAAGAAAAACTGTTTTTT. Translating it yields CASSYSGGSKEKLFF.

The V gene is TRBV5-8, the J gene TRBJ1-2; possibly TRBD1 for D (6 bases). The length of the CDR3 is 15 residues. Trimming shortened V by 3 bases and J by 2 bases, and 14 bases separated the two germline ends. The germline gives CDR1 SGHTS, CDR2 YDEGEE. The CDR3 protein is CASSSRAGANYGYTF. CDR3 in DNA: TGTGCCAGCAGCTCCAGGGCGGGGGCGAACTATGGCTACACCTTC.

J is TRBJ1-5 and V is TRBV4-2; no clear D. The CDR3 extends over 15 amino acids. Germline V lookup: CDR1 LGHNA, CDR2 YNFKEQ. Trimming shortened V by 4 bases and J by 4 bases, and 14 bases separated the two germline ends. This chain's CDR3 is CASSLQGIGNQPQHF. DNA of the CDR3: TGTGCCAGCAGCCTCCAAGGGATTGGGAATCAGCCCCAGCATTTT.

This clone occurred once. The chain is built from TRBV7-9 and TRBJ2-3; D gene ambiguous. The CDR3 is 13 residues long. V lost 4 bases and J 6 bases, leaving 11 bases between the germline ends. Looked up from germline, CDR1 is SEHNR and CDR2 is FQNEAQ (reference sequence). In nucleotides, the CDR3 is TGTGCCAGCAGCTCGCTCGAGTCGGATACGCAGTATTTT. The encoded protein is CASSSLESDTQYF.

This chain links TRBV5-1 with TRBJ1-2, with 12 bases aligning to TRBD1. There are 16 residues in the CDR3. In germline, CDR1 is SGHRS, CDR2 YFSETQ. Trimming cost V 2 bases and J 6 bases; bases outside gene matches: 8. The CDR3 coding sequence is TGCGCCAGCAGCTTTCACCGGGACAGGGGGCCAAATGGCTACACCTTC. Its protein is CASSFHRDRGPNGYTF.

The chain has TRBV9 and TRBJ2-3; TRBD1 or TRBD2 may be the D gene (5 bases each). Germline V lookup: CDR1 SGDLS, CDR2 YYNGEE. V lost 5 bases to trimming and J lost 5 bases, with 15 bases between them. The CDR3 runs to 14 residues. The CDR3 reads CASSDTGGIDTQYF. The CDR3 bases are TGTGCCAGCAGTGATACAGGAGGAATAGATACGCAGTATTTT.

This clone came up once. This sequence joins TRBV9 and TRBJ2-3; 8 bases align to TRBD1. This CDR3 is 15 amino acids long. Trimming removed 2 bases from V and 0 bases from J; junction bases left unmatched: 2. The V gene's germline CDR1 is SGDLS and CDR2 YYNGEE. The CDR3, as DNA: TGTGCCAGCAGCGTCCAGGGGGCGAGCACAGATACGCAGTATTTT. It codes for CASSVQGASTDTQYF.

The genes are TRBV7-9 and TRBJ1-1; D remains unclear. With 3 bases removed from V and 0 bases from J, the gap between germline ends came to 8 bases. The V gene's germline CDR1 is SEHNR and CDR2 FQNEAQ (reference sequence). The CDR3 has 14 residues. CDR3 protein: CASSLANLNTEAFF. CDR3 DNA sequence: TGTGCCAGCAGCTTGGCCAACTTGAACACTGAAGCTTTCTTT.

This clone was seen only once. V usage is TRBV7-2 and J usage is TRBJ1-1; possibly TRBD1 for D (5 bases). The length of the CDR3 is 14 residues. Trimming stripped 2 bases from V and 3 bases from J, with 10 bases between. Germline V lookup: CDR1 SGHTA, CDR2 FQGNSA. The CDR3 loop is CASSLQGRYTEAFF. The CDR3 region has the DNA TGTGCCAGCAGCTTACAGGGCCGATACACTGAAGCTTTCTTT.

J is TRBJ2-1 and V is TRBV25-1, with TRBD2 matching over 14 bases. Trimming at V came to 3 bases and at J to 4 bases, leaving 8 bases not matched to a gene. Germline loops: CDR1 MGHDK, CDR2 SYGVNS. The length of the CDR3 is 18 residues. The CDR3 region has the DNA TGTGCCAGCAGTGAGCGGCCAGGGACTAGCGGGAGTTACAATGAGCAGTTCTTC. It yields the protein CASSERPGTSGSYNEQFF.

The CDR3 sequence is CASSESSMETQYF. The DNA of the CDR3 is TGCGCCAGCAGTGAGTCGAGCATGGAGACCCAGTACTTC. The V and J genes are TRBV10-1 and TRBJ2-5; D gene unclear. In germline, CDR1 is WNHNN, CDR2 SYGVQD (reference sequence). V was cut by 0 bases and J by 5 bases, with 7 bases left in between. CDR3 length equals 13 residues.

The chain uses TRBV7-9 and TRBJ1-2, with D perhaps matching TRBD1 (5 bases). The CDR3 runs 16 residues. Germline V gene lookup returns CDR1 SEHNR and CDR2 FQNEAQ (reference sequence). V shed 5 bases and J shed 0 bases, with 16 bases lying between them. The DNA of the CDR3 is TGTGCCAGCAGCCCGCCTCCGGGACGGACTAACTATGGCTACACCTTC. Its translation: CASSPPPGRTNYGYTF.

The genes are TRBV27 and TRBJ1-2, with D perhaps matching TRBD1 (6 bases). This CDR3 is built from 12 residues. The germline V and J ends were trimmed by 4 bases and 5 bases, with 8 bases remaining between them. Looked up from germline, CDR1 is MNHEY and CDR2 is SMNVEV (reference sequence). As DNA, the CDR3 is TGTGCCAGCAGTTCTCAGGGGTATGGCTACACCTTC. Its translation: CASSSQGYGYTF.

V is TRBV5-1 and J is TRBJ2-2; TRBD2 matches at 10 bases. The CDR3 has 17 residues. The junction had 6 bases not matched to a gene; V was cut back by 4 bases and J by 0 bases. Germline values: CDR1 SGHRS, CDR2 YFSETQ. CDR3 sequence: CASSPRTSGSNTGELFF. The CDR3 DNA follows: TGCGCCAGCAGCCCCAGGACTAGCGGTTCGAACACCGGGGAGCTGTTTTTT.